What follows is one T cell receptor (beta chain) and its context. Its target is not known. This record belongs to a study of OX40 agonist ivuxolimab in advanced cancers. Study-wide background: An anti-OX40 (CD134) antibody with agonistic activity, ivuxolimab, was administered to patients. Earlier treatment with anti-PD-1, anti-PD-L1 or anti-CTLA-4 was permitted, and roughly 40% had received some. General observations from the study: The authors also found low normalized T-cell clonal expansion in some nonresponders. By week 6 at 0.1 to 3.0 mg/kg, blood CD4+ and CD8+ T cells had expanded clonally.

Sequenced by immunoSEQ multiplex PCR; TCRdb stores in-frame clones only, minus some. This sample has about 62,000 clones, with roughly 78% found just once. Germline V gives CDR1 SGHDT, CDR2 YYEEEE. The CDR3 is made up of 13 amino acids. Trimming shortened V by 2 bases and J by 4 bases, and 9 bases separated the two germline ends. The sample in question was CD4+ or CD8+ T cells sorted from blood, obtained in a trial of the OX40 agonist ivuxolimab. The TCR sequence derives from an adult with an advanced solid tumor such as melanoma, head and neck, liver or kidney cancer. This rearrangement joins TRBV5-6 to TRBJ1-1; no clear D. The CDR3 bases are TGTGCCAGCAGCTTCGGTTTGAGCACTGAAGCTTTCTTT. Amino acids: CASSFGLSTEAFF.